Listed here are 18 T cell receptor beta chains from one sample, sequenced in a study of post-analysis software for immune sequencing data. No cognate antigen is known for these TCRs. Unique molecular identifiers had been added to the TCR beta cDNA libraries. TCRdb re-called the PCR reads with MiXCR, one entry per CDR3 protein. The sample lists 750,000 to 900,000 distinct CDR3 sequences, about 45% occurring once. Study outcomes and limitations: With TRBV5-6, TRBV5-1 and TRBV20-1 included, about five TRBV segments were more frequent in patients than in controls.

The sample taken for sequencing was blood. The receptors derive from a girl aged 5-17 years with multiple sclerosis.

This chain uses TRBV7-6 with TRBJ2-1; 12 positions match TRBD2. CDR1 is SGHVS and CDR2 is FNYEAQ in the germline V gene. V was pared by 5 bases and J by 5 bases, with 10 bases of the junction left unmatched. This CDR3 has 17 amino acids. CDR3 sequence: CASSPLAGGFSDNEQFF. Written as DNA, the CDR3 is TGTGCCAGCAGCCCCCTAGCGGGAGGGTTCAGTGACAATGAGCAGTTCTTC.

The chain has TRBV28 and TRBJ2-5, with 8 bases fitting TRBD2. CDR3 length equals 15 residues. Germline-derived CDR1 and CDR2 are MDHEN and SYDVKM. Trimming cost V 5 bases and J 5 bases; bases outside gene matches: 10. CDR3 bases: TGTGCCAGCAGTGATTTGAGCGGGAGCTTGGAGACCCAGTACTTC. This sequence encodes CASSDLSGSLETQYF.

This clonotype was counted a few times. The gene calls are TRBV15 and TRBJ2-1; 9 positions match TRBD1. The CDR3 covers 16 residues. J gave up 6 bases and V 5 bases, and 11 bases lay outside the gene matches. The germline V gene has CDR1 LNHNV and CDR2 YYDKDF (reference sequence). The CDR3 is CATSGTGTGLTNEQFF. CDR3 coding DNA: TGTGCCACCAGCGGTACTGGGACAGGGCTCACCAATGAGCAGTTCTTC. The variable domain in full, with the rest retrieved from reference TRBV15 and TRBJ2-1, is DAMVIQNPRYQVTQFGKPVTLSCSQTLNHNVMYWYQQKSSQAPKLLFHYYDKDFNNEADTPDNFQSRRPNTSFCFLDIRSPGLGDTAMYLCATSGTGTGLTNEQFFGPGTRLTVL.

The rearrangement links TRBV12-3 or TRBV12-4 to TRBJ1-1; 7 bases fit TRBD1. V lost 6 bases and J lost 5; bases outside the gene matches: 15. The CDR3 is made up of 16 amino acids. The CDR3 bases are TGTGCCAGCAGGTCCCGCCCCACAGGGGACCGAACTGAAGCTTTCTTT. Translated, it gives CASRSRPTGDRTEAFF.

The chain is built from TRBV29-1 and TRBJ1-2; the D gene is possibly TRBD1 (5 bases). This CDR3 spans 10 amino acids. V lost 6 bases to trimming and J lost 5 bases, with 7 bases between them. Germline V gene sequence: CDR1 SQVTM, CDR2 ANQGSEA. For the CDR3, the DNA is TGCAGCGTGACAGAATATGGCTACACCTTC. Translating it yields CSVTEYGYTF. Looking up the rest from reference TRBV29-1 and TRBJ1-2 gives the full variable domain: SAVISQKPSRDICQRGTSLTIQCQVDSQVTMMFWYRQQPGQSLTLIATANQGSEATYESGFVIDKFPISRPNLTFSTLTVSNMSPEDSSIYLCSVTEYGYTFGSGTRLTVV.

The chain has TRBV5-1 and TRBJ1-2; a weak D match, TRBD1 (5 bases). Trimming stripped 0 bases from V and 4 bases from J, with 16 bases between. Germline V gives CDR1 SGHRS, CDR2 YFSETQ. The CDR3 runs 16 residues. The CDR3 DNA follows: TGCGCCAGCAGCTTGGTTACAGGCCCTCAGGGCTATGGCTACACCTTC. Translated, it gives CASSLVTGPQGYGYTF.

The chain has TRBV12-3 or TRBV12-4 and TRBJ2-3; D gene unclear. The CDR3 covers 12 residues. V shed 5 bases and J shed 4 bases, with 7 bases lying between them. The CDR3 loop reads CASSPNADTQYF. In DNA form, the CDR3 reads TGTGCCAGCAGTCCCAACGCAGATACGCAGTATTTT.

The rearrangement joins TRBV20-1 to TRBJ2-3; 7 nucleotides line up with TRBD2. The CDR3 consists of 12 residues. Germline trimming cut 5 bases from V and 5 bases from J; bases unmatched to any gene: 4. Per germline, CDR1 DFQATT and CDR2 SNEGSKA (reference sequence). The CDR3 DNA is TGCAGTGCTTTAACGGGGGGAGATACGCAGTATTTT. This gives the protein CSALTGGDTQYF.

This sequence joins TRBV29-1 and TRBJ2-7; 11 bases agree with TRBD1. Unmatched junction bases numbered 6, after V lost 6 bases and J lost 2 bases. The V gene's germline CDR1 is SQVTM and CDR2 ANQGSEA. The CDR3 loop spans 14 amino acids. CDR3 nucleotide sequence: TGCAGCGTCTCCGGGGACAGGGGGGCCTACGAGCAGTACTTC. Translating gives CSVSGDRGAYEQYF.

This clonotype was counted a few times. The gene calls are TRBV28 and TRBJ2-1, with 10 bases identical to TRBD1. CDR3 length equals 16 residues. In germline, CDR1 is MDHEN, CDR2 SYDVKM. Trimming cost V 6 bases and J 1 base; bases outside gene matches: 6. Here the CDR3 DNA reads TGTGCCAGCAGGCCATGGACAGGGGGGTCCTACAATGAGCAGTTCTTC. It translates to CASRPWTGGSYNEQFF.

V usage is TRBV27 and J usage is TRBJ1-2; the D gene is possibly TRBD1 (5 bases). This CDR3 has 16 residues. The germline V gene has CDR1 MNHEY and CDR2 SMNVEV (reference sequence). The V end lost 3 bases, the J end lost 1 base, and 15 bases lay between the germline ends. CDR3 nucleotide sequence: TGTGCCAGCAGTTTTGGGGCAGGTTCCCTTAACTATGGCTACACCTTC. Translated: CASSFGAGSLNYGYTF.

The chain employs TRBV4-3 and TRBJ2-2; D could derive from TRBD1 or TRBD2 (6 bases each). The germline gives CDR1 LGHNA, CDR2 YSLEER. The CDR3 extends over 16 amino acids. Between the trimmed V and J ends, which lost 0 bases and 1 base, there was a span of 9 bases. The CDR3 region is CASSQEGGLNTGELFF. DNA for the CDR3: TGCGCCAGCAGCCAAGAAGGGGGGTTGAACACCGGGGAGCTGTTTTTT.

This clonotype was observed a few times. The chain couples TRBV25-1 to TRBJ2-5; D ambiguous. CDR3 length: 13 amino acids. The germline CDR1 and CDR2 sequences are MGHDK and SYGVNS. Trimming pared 3 bases from V and 7 bases from J, leaving 12 bases between. The CDR3 sequence: CASSDPVAGTQYF. DNA for the CDR3: TGTGCCAGCAGTGATCCCGTTGCCGGGACCCAGTACTTC.

The chain recombines TRBV7-2 with TRBJ2-3; D might be TRBD2 (6 bases). V dropped 5 bases and J dropped 6 bases, with 12 bases sitting between them. The V gene's germline CDR1 is SGHTA and CDR2 FQGNSA. The CDR3 spans 13 residues. The DNA for the CDR3 is TGTGCCAGCAGCCAGAGACTAGAGGATACGCAGTATTTT. Translation gives CASSQRLEDTQYF.

The rearrangement uses TRBV15 and TRBJ2-5, with a tentative D call TRBD1 (5 bases). The CDR3 has 15 residues. Germline CDR1 LNHNV, CDR2 YYDKDF (reference sequence). V was clipped by 0 bases and J by 2 bases, with 10 bases between them. The CDR3 sequence is CATSRDRAPQETQYF. CDR3 sequence (DNA): TGTGCCACCAGCAGAGACAGGGCCCCACAAGAGACCCAGTACTTC. The entire variable domain, with the rest obtained from reference TRBV15 and TRBJ2-5, is as follows: DAMVIQNPRYQVTQFGKPVTLSCSQTLNHNVMYWYQQKSSQAPKLLFHYYDKDFNNEADTPDNFQSRRPNTSFCFLDIRSPGLGDTAMYLCATSRDRAPQETQYFGPGTRLLVL.

This clonotype has just a few counts. The chain recombines TRBV30 with TRBJ2-4; 8 bases agree with TRBD2. The germline V gene has CDR1 GTSNPN and CDR2 SVGIG (reference sequence). The CDR3 extends over 14 amino acids. The ends lost 2 bases at V and 6 bases at J; junction bases unmatched: 6. CDR3 region: CAWSLGLGGNIQYF. In nucleotides, the CDR3 is TGTGCCTGGAGTTTGGGACTAGGAGGAAACATTCAGTACTTC.

This clonotype has just a few counts. The chain is built from TRBV12-3 or TRBV12-4 and TRBJ2-4; D uncertain. This CDR3 has 16 amino acids. V lost 6 bases and J 4 bases, leaving 19 bases between the germline ends. CDR3 nucleotides: TGTGCCAGCAGCCCCCCTTTGGGCACTTTGAAAAACATTCAGTACTTC. This encodes CASSPPLGTLKNIQYF.

The chain employs TRBV5-6 and TRBJ1-2; 8 bases match TRBD1. CDR1 and CDR2 from the germline V gene are SGHDT and YYEEEE. After removal of 7 bases from V and 5 bases from J, the junction contained 7 bases not matched to a gene. CDR3 length: 13 amino acids. In DNA, the CDR3 is TGTGCCAGCCGATTACAGGGGGAATATGGCTACACCTTC. Amino acid sequence: CASRLQGEYGYTF.